The present TCR beta chain was sequenced within a study of graft-versus-host responses after intestinal transplantation. Background on the study: Recipients obtained multivisceral, liver-intestinal, or isolated intestinal transplants. Every recipient underwent anti-thymocyte globulin induction, then tacrolimus and steroids for about three years. Regarding the study as a whole: GvH clones surfaced in recipient marrow, some emerging earlier in ileum or blood. With peak circulating GvH clone levels came an association with early post-transplant HvG declines.

Remarks on this clone: The antigen is undetermined.

Assay: immunoSEQ multiplex PCR; the TCRdb copy retains only in-frame clones and omits some. The sample holds 40,000 or so clones, roughly 86% seen once. The source material was PBMCs, sampled roughly 270 days after transplant. This receptor was obtained from a human patient who received an intestinal transplant, so some T cells may come from the graft donor.

CDR3 residues: CASSIRGGGRNQPQHF. DNA for the CDR3: TGTGCCAGTAGTATAAGGGGCGGGGGACGGAATCAGCCCCAGCATTTT. This chain joins TRBV19 and TRBJ1-5; D is possibly TRBD1 (5 bases). Germline lookup yields CDR1 LNHDA and CDR2 SQIVND (reference sequence). V lost 2 bases and J 4 bases, leaving 15 bases between the germline ends. The CDR3 is 16 residues long.